This entry describes one TCR beta chain. The CDR3 is 15 amino acids. Germline values: CDR1 KGHSH, CDR2 LQKENI. The V and J ends lost 3 bases and 3 bases, in that order; junction bases with no gene match: 5. Libraries were prepared by immunoSEQ multiplex PCR; TCRdb keeps only in-frame clonotypes and omits some of them. The sample includes roughly 200,000 clones, 94% seen only once; the top ten take approximately 0.8%. The sample originates from a study of blood T cell repertoires in COVID-19. The sequenced sample was peripheral blood. The gene calls are TRBV18 and TRBJ1-1; TRBD1 matches 9 bases. This clonotype was obtained from a young man with COVID-19, enrolled during active disease. Here the CDR3 DNA reads TGTGCCAGCTCACCGCCGGGACAGGGTTACACTGAAGCTTTCTTT. Translated: CASSPPGQGYTEAFF.